A selection of T cell receptor beta chains follows, all from one sample in a study of identical twins. TCRdb passed the 5' RACE reads through MiXCR, listing each CDR3 protein once. The sample records just over 450,000 distinct CDR3 sequences, 14% being singletons. These data also featured in a second study, about yellow fever vaccine responses in identical twins.

The material sequenced was CD4+ T cells sorted from blood. The source of these receptors is a woman between 18 and 30 years old in good health. CDR3s include the opening cysteine and the closing phenylalanine or tryptophan. D genes are given only for firm matches. Clone size appears in some rows only: once, few, many, or a class for an expanded clone.

TRBD2,TRBV7-2,TRBJ2-7,.,TGTGCCAGCAGCTTAGTCAGCGGGGCAAGCTACGAGCAGTACTTC,CASSLVSGASYEQYF
.,TRBV4-2,TRBJ1-1,.,TGTGCCAGCAGCCAAGATCGGACAAACGTGAACACTGAAGCTTTCTTT,CASSQDRTNVNTEAFF
.,TRBV3-1,TRBJ1-5,many,TGTGCCAGCAGCCCGACAGGAAATAGCAATCAGCCCCAGCATTTT,CASSPTGNSNQPQHF
TRBD2,TRBV5-1,TRBJ2-7,.,TGCGCCAGCAGCTTGGCCGGGACTAGCGGCCCCTACGAGCAGTACTTC,CASSLAGTSGPYEQYF
TRBD1,TRBV12-3/TRBV12-4,TRBJ2-7,.,TGTGCCAGCAGTCCGGGACAGGGGGCAGGGGAGCAGTACTTC,CASSPGQGAGEQYF
.,TRBV15,TRBJ2-3,.,TGTGCCACCAGCAGAGATAGGGAAGGGCGGGATACGCAGTATTTT,CATSRDREGRDTQYF
.,TRBV25-1,TRBJ2-7,.,TGTGCCAGCAGTGGAACCAAAGGGGCGGCAGATTCCTACGAGCAGTACTTC,CASSGTKGAADSYEQYF
TRBD1,TRBV20-1,TRBJ1-2,.,TGCAGTGCTAGAGATGGGGCGATAAGGACAGGGAACTATGGCTACACCTTC,CSARDGAIRTGNYGYTF
TRBD1,TRBV30,TRBJ2-1,few,TGTGCCTGGAGTCCTAGACAGGGAATTTTTCGTGGTGAGCAGTTCTTC,CAWSPRQGIFRGEQFF
TRBD1,TRBV20-1,TRBJ2-3,few,TGCAGTGCTGAGACAGGGGCAGATACGCAGTATTTT,CSAETGADTQYF
.,TRBV6-5,TRBJ2-5,.,TGTGCCAGCAGTTACGTCCCGGGCTCGGGGGAGACCCAGTACTTC,CASSYVPGSGETQYF
.,TRBV11-2,TRBJ1-1,few,TGTGCCAGCAGCGCCCACTTGAACACTGAAGCTTTCTTT,CASSAHLNTEAFF
TRBD1,TRBV6-2/TRBV6-3,TRBJ2-7,.,TGTGCCAGCAGAGTTCTCGGGACAGGGATCTACGAGCAGTACTTC,CASRVLGTGIYEQYF
TRBD2,TRBV28,TRBJ2-3,few,TGTGCCAGCAGCACAGGGACTAGCGGGACAGATACGCAGTATTTT,CASSTGTSGTDTQYF
TRBD1,TRBV12-3/TRBV12-4,TRBJ2-7,.,TGTGCCAGCAGTTCCGAGGGGGCGAACGAGCAGTACTTC,CASSSEGANEQYF
TRBD2,TRBV5-1,TRBJ2-3,few,TGCGCCAGCAGCTTCGCAGCGGGAGATCTCTATGATACGCAGTATTTT,CASSFAAGDLYDTQYF
TRBD2,TRBV28,TRBJ2-3,few,TGTGCCACCCGCTCTAGCGGGAGGAAGGATACGCAGTATTTT,CATRSSGRKDTQYF
.,TRBV21-1,TRBJ2-1,few,TGTGCCAGCAGCGAAACCGGGTCCACTTCCTACAATGAGCAGTTCTTC,CASSETGSTSYNEQFF
TRBD2,TRBV3-1,TRBJ2-2,few,TGTGCCAGCAGCCGTGGACTAGCGGGGAGAAACACCGGGGAGCTGTTTTTT,CASSRGLAGRNTGELFF
.,TRBV5-1,TRBJ1-2,few,TGCGCCAGCAGCTTGAAGGTCAGGGATCTCTATGGCTACACCTTC,CASSLKVRDLYGYTF
.,TRBV7-3,TRBJ2-3,.,TGTGCCAGCAGCCCCACGGGACATGGTGCAACCGGAGATACGCAGTATTTT,CASSPTGHGATGDTQYF
.,TRBV10-3,TRBJ1-1,.,TGTGCCATCAGTGAAATAGGCACTGAAGCTTTCTTT,CAISEIGTEAFF
.,TRBV2,TRBJ2-6,few,TGTGCCAGCAGAGCAGGGGCTGGGGCCAACGTCCTGACTTTC,CASRAGAGANVLTF
.,TRBV7-9,TRBJ1-1,few,TGTGCCAGCAGCTCCCCCGGTTCAAGGGATGCTTTCTTT,CASSSPGSRDAFF
.,TRBV3-1,TRBJ2-3,few,TGTGCCAGCCCCGGGACGGCTAGCACAGATACGCAGTATTTT,CASPGTASTDTQYF
TRBD1,TRBV5-1,TRBJ1-2,few,TGCGCCAGCAGCCCCGGGACAGGGGGCTTAGCTTTCACCTTC,CASSPGTGGLAFTF
TRBD2,TRBV24-1,TRBJ2-1,.,TGTGCCACCAGTGATTTTCCTCTAGCGGGAGAAGTTGGCGAGCAGTTCTTC,CATSDFPLAGEVGEQFF
TRBD2,TRBV25-1,TRBJ2-1,.,TGTGCCAGCGGAGAGCTAGCGGGAGGGACTGTTGAGCAGTTCTTC,CASGELAGGTVEQFF
.,TRBV20-1,TRBJ2-2,.,TGCAGTGCTAGTAAGGGCTTTTTGAACACCGGGGAGCTGTTTTTT,CSASKGFLNTGELFF
TRBD2,TRBV2,TRBJ2-3,.,TGTGCCAGCAGTCGACTAGCGGGGTATTCCGATACGCAGTATTTT,CASSRLAGYSDTQYF
.,TRBV2,TRBJ2-7,.,TGTGCCAGCAGTGAACGCATAGGCTCCTACGAGCAGTACTTC,CASSERIGSYEQYF
TRBD2,TRBV29-1,TRBJ2-5,few,TGCAGCGTTGGAGCTAGCGGGGGACCGGAGACCCAGTACTTC,CSVGASGGPETQYF
.,TRBV12-3/TRBV12-4,TRBJ2-6,few,TGTGCCAGCAGCCAGATCTCTGGGGCCAACGTCCTGACTTTC,CASSQISGANVLTF
.,TRBV11-2,TRBJ2-7,few,TGTGCCAGCAGCTCACTAGTCTCCTACGAGCAGTACTTC,CASSSLVSYEQYF
.,TRBV3-1,TRBJ2-3,.,TGTGCCAGCAGCCAAGACCCAGCGGGCTTTACAGATACGCAGTATTTT,CASSQDPAGFTDTQYF
TRBD1,TRBV6-1,TRBJ1-1,many,TGTGCCAGCAGTATTGACAGGGGTGGGACTGAAGCTTTCTTT,CASSIDRGGTEAFF
TRBD2,TRBV5-1,TRBJ2-3,.,TGCGCCAGCAGCTTGCAGGCGGGAGGGCCAACAGATACGCAGTATTTT,CASSLQAGGPTDTQYF
TRBD1,TRBV12-3/TRBV12-4,TRBJ2-7,.,TGTGCCAGCAGTACCCCACAGGGGAGTGAGTACGAGCAGTACTTC,CASSTPQGSEYEQYF
TRBD1,TRBV6-2/TRBV6-3,TRBJ2-7,many,TGTGCCAGCGCCGGGACAGTATCCTACGAGCAGTACTTC,CASAGTVSYEQYF
.,TRBV11-2,TRBJ2-2,many,TGTGCCAGCAGCTTAGCGCGAGGCGGGATCGGGGAGCTGTTTTTT,CASSLARGGIGELFF
.,TRBV9,TRBJ2-3,few,TGTGCCAGCAGCCCCCGGCAGGGGGGGGGAACAGATACGCAGTATTTT,CASSPRQGGGTDTQYF
.,TRBV20-1,TRBJ2-2,.,TGCAGTGCTAGGAACCAGGGAGGCACCGGGGAGCTGTTTTTT,CSARNQGGTGELFF
TRBD1,TRBV5-4,TRBJ2-1,few,TGTGCCAGCAGCTTGGAAGTTACAGGGGCAAATGAGCAGTTCTTC,CASSLEVTGANEQFF
TRBD2,TRBV5-5,TRBJ2-1,.,TGTGCCAGCATTCGGGGGACTAACTCCTACAATGAGCAGTTCTTC,CASIRGTNSYNEQFF
TRBD2,TRBV5-1,TRBJ2-2,few,TGCGCCAGCAGCTCGCGGGATAGCGGGGGGGCGAACACCGGGGAGCTGTTTTTT,CASSSRDSGGANTGELFF